This TCR beta chain stems from a study of T cells in Graves' hyperthyroidism and ophthalmopathy. This clonotype has more than one count but fewer than ten. Amplified TCR beta CDR3 regions derived from RNA transcripts. A first-round RT-PCR of the TCR CDR3 used the HTBI primer set. TCRdb reprocessed the multiplex PCR reads with MiXCR, giving one entry per CDR3 protein. The table shows roughly 580,000 distinct CDR3 sequences, with approximately 15% occurring only once. Unmatched junction bases numbered 11, after V lost 1 base and J lost 5 bases. The CDR3 consists of 18 residues. Germline V gene lookup returns CDR1 SGHAT and CDR2 FQNNGV. The hyperthyroidism patients had all been newly diagnosed, and their disease duration was under 2 months. Their ages ranged from 18 to 65 years. Clinicians diagnosed patients from clinical symptoms, serum thyroxine and TRAb, thyroid ultrasound and orbital computed tomography. The sample of blood was obtained at first hyperthyroidism diagnosis (before any ophthalmopathy symptoms).

Sequencing was done on a sample of blood. The rearrangement uses TRBV11-2 and TRBJ2-1, with 10 bases matching TRBD2. This TCR derives from a woman aged 30 to 39 with Graves' hyperthyroidism that later progressed to Graves' ophthalmopathy. This CDR3 is CASSLGLKREGRNNEQFF. The CDR3 nucleotides are TGTGCCAGCAGCTTAGGCCTTAAGCGGGAGGGCCGGAACAATGAGCAGTTCTTC.